This TCR beta chain was obtained from a study of T cell responses to AZD1222 COVID-19 vaccine. Study-wide results and limits: There were repertoire samples only from the period after the peak T cell response.

Trimming removed 6 bases from V and 5 bases from J, with 17 bases in between. CDR1 is SGHTA and CDR2 is FQGNSA in the germline V gene. The CDR3 extends over 16 amino acids. Here immunoSEQ multiplex PCR was the method, and the copy in TCRdb shows in-frame clones only, minus some. The table lists 130,000 to 150,000 clones, approximately 89% of them singletons. Of note for this clone: Its cognate antigen is unknown.

This TCR was recovered from an adult in good health. The chain carries TRBV7-2 and TRBJ1-6, with a weak D call TRBD1 (5 bases). The sequences come from peripheral blood, collected on day 0 of AZD1222 vaccination. The chain's CDR3 is CASSPTGTGNNSPLHF. The CDR3 DNA reads TGTGCCAGCAGTCCGACCGGGACGGGCAATAATTCACCCCTCCACTTT.